These 5 T cell receptor beta chains came from one sample sequenced in a study of prognosis after radiotherapy for stage I lung cancer. Template was genomic DNA; TCR beta CDR3 amplified in two multiplex PCR rounds. Round-one PCR had primers specific to each TRBV and TRBJ gene. One entry per CDR3 protein, called by TCRdb with MiXCR from the multiplex PCR reads. The sample consists of 45,000 to 60,000 distinct CDR3 sequences, roughly 35% of them appearing once. This specimen consisted of PBMCs, obtained before or after stereotactic body radiation therapy (not recorded which). These receptors were taken from a donor over 45 with non-small cell lung cancer.

As regards this clonotype: A much larger clone lies a single base off, so this may be a read error. This sequence joins TRBV12-3 or TRBV12-4 and TRBJ2-1; TRBD2 aligns across 11 bases. This CDR3 has 17 amino acids. The CDR3 region is CASSGATSGSSYDEQFF. CDR3 DNA: TGTGCCAGCAGCGGGGCAACTAGCGGGAGCTCCTACGATGAGCAGTTCTTC.

This sequence joins TRBV20-1 and TRBJ2-7, with TRBD2 identical over 9 bases. There are 14 residues in the CDR3. Germline trimming cut 0 bases from V and 5 bases from J; bases unmatched to any gene: 5. Per the germline V gene, CDR1 is DFQATT and CDR2 is SNEGSKA (reference sequence). The CDR3 spells CSARDPGTSHEQYF. The CDR3 DNA follows: TGCAGTGCTAGAGATCCCGGGACTAGCCACGAGCAGTACTTC.

This clonotype has ten or more counts. This chain joins TRBV15 and TRBJ2-3; possible D gene TRBD2, 6 bases. The germline gives CDR1 LNHNV, CDR2 YYDKDF (reference sequence). This CDR3 has 16 amino acids. Trimming shortened V by 3 bases and J by 2 bases, and 15 bases separated the two germline ends. Here the CDR3 DNA reads TGTGCCACCAGCAGCTCCTTCTCGGGGGACACAGATACGCAGTATTTT. This sequence encodes CATSSSFSGDTDTQYF.

There are many counts of this clonotype. The chain links TRBV20-1 to TRBJ1-1; D is undetermined. The V and J ends lost 5 bases and 1 base respectively, with 17 bases between them. CDR3 length: 15 amino acids. Germline assignment: CDR1 DFQATT and CDR2 SNEGSKA (reference sequence). The CDR3 here is CSAQIPGTGNTEAFF. The CDR3, as DNA: TGCAGTGCTCAGATCCCTGGCACTGGGAACACTGAAGCTTTCTTT.

To note about this clonotype: A read error may explain this, as a much larger clone is one base away. This rearrangement joins TRBV6-9 to TRBJ1-1; D is ambiguous. CDR1 and CDR2 from the germline V gene are MNHGY and SVAAGI. CDR3 length: 14 residues. In nucleotides, the CDR3 is TGTGCCAGAAGTTCCCCATGGGGGAACACTGAAGCTTTCTTT. Translation gives CARSSPWGNTEAFF.